Below are 13 T cell receptor beta chains sequenced from a single sample in a study of T cells after somatic rescue of genetic block. The protocol was immunoSEQ multiplex PCR, while the TCRdb copy is restricted to in-frame clones and leaves out a portion. The sample holds under 150,000 clones, 85% to 95% seen once. The specimen sequenced was peripheral blood mononuclear cells (PBMCs). The source is a woman in her late teens or twenties.

The rearrangement links TRBV5-8 to TRBJ2-5; D may be TRBD2 (6 bases). V lost 4 bases and J 2 bases, leaving 12 bases between the germline ends. Germline loops: CDR1 SGHTS, CDR2 YDEGEE. This CDR3 is 14 amino acids long. The CDR3 is CASSAGLRQETQYF. Written as DNA, the CDR3 is TGTGCCAGCAGCGCGGGACTGCGGCAAGAGACCCAGTACTTC. Complete variable domain (other parts from reference TRBV5-8 and TRBJ2-5): EAGVTQSPTHLIKTRGQQATLRCSPISGHTSVYWYQQALGLGLQFLLWYDEGEERNRGNFPPRFSGRQFPNYSSELNVNALELEDSALYLCASSAGLRQETQYFGPGTRLLVL.

This chain joins TRBV6-1 and TRBJ1-6, with D possibly matching TRBD1 (5 bases). In germline, CDR1 is MNHNS, CDR2 SASEGT. Trimming took 0 bases from V and 9 from J, leaving 12 bases between them. The CDR3 contains 15 residues. The CDR3 DNA reads TGTGCCAGCAGTGAAGCGGAGGAGGGGACTTCACCCCTCCACTTT. Protein product: CASSEAEEGTSPLHF.

The rearrangement uses TRBV4-1 and TRBJ2-2; perhaps TRBD1 as D (5 bases). Trimming took 1 base from V and 7 from J, leaving 13 bases between them. Germline CDR1 is MGHRA and CDR2 is YSYEKL. This CDR3 has 15 residues. The CDR3 bases are TGCGCCAGCAGCCAAGGGGTCGTAACAGGCGGGGAGCTGTTTTTT. Protein product: CASSQGVVTGGELFF.

The V gene is TRBV29-1, the J gene TRBJ2-7; 8 positions agree with TRBD1. V trimming: 7 bases; J trimming: 6 bases; junction bases outside the gene matches: 8. CDR3 length: 12 residues. Per germline, CDR1 SQVTM and CDR2 ANQGSEA. CDR3 amino acids: CSAEQGGGEQYF. CDR3 nucleotide sequence: TGCAGCGCCGAACAGGGGGGTGGCGAGCAGTACTTC.

The chain combines TRBV27 with TRBJ1-1, with a tentative D call TRBD1 (6 bases). The V end lost 6 bases, the J end lost 4 bases, and 15 bases lay between the germline ends. The CDR3 is 14 residues long. CDR1 and CDR2 (germline): MNHEY, SMNVEV (reference sequence). The CDR3 here is CASSEQGMGTEAFF. The CDR3 DNA is TGTGCCAGCAGCGAACAGGGTATGGGCACTGAAGCTTTCTTT.

This clone was observed a few times. The CDR3 DNA follows: TGTGCCAGCAGCAGAAAAGCAGGTGAAAAACTGTTTTTT. It is translated as CASSRKAGEKLFF. This chain links TRBV7-2 with TRBJ1-4; D not resolved. V gave up 5 bases and J gave up 7 bases, with 11 bases separating them. Germline CDR1 reads SGHTA; CDR2 reads FQGNSA. The CDR3 runs 13 residues.

The genes are TRBV28 and TRBJ2-3; TRBD2 agrees at 12 bases. Germline loops: CDR1 MDHEN, CDR2 SYDVKM. V lost 3 bases, J lost 1 base, and 5 bases stayed unmatched. There are 17 residues in the CDR3. CDR3 sequence: CASSLSGLAGRTDTQYF. CDR3 DNA: TGTGCCAGCAGTTTGTCAGGACTAGCGGGGCGCACAGATACGCAGTATTTT.

V and J are TRBV6-1 and TRBJ1-4, with 9 nucleotides matching TRBD1. The CDR3 has 15 amino acids. CDR1 MNHNS and CDR2 SASEGT come from the germline V gene. V was pared by 3 bases and J by 3 bases, with 2 bases of the junction left unmatched. CDR3 DNA: TGTGCCAGCAGTGACGACAGGGGGTCTAATGAAAAACTGTTTTTT. Translation: CASSDDRGSNEKLFF.

This rearrangement joins TRBV5-4 to TRBJ1-3; D may be TRBD1 (5 bases). V was shortened by 0 bases and J by 4 bases, with 11 bases between the two germline ends. From germline, CDR1 is SGHNT and CDR2 YYREEE (reference sequence). This CDR3 is built from 15 residues. The CDR3 region is CASSLGGTRGNTIYF. The CDR3, as DNA: TGTGCCAGCAGCTTGGGGGGGACCAGAGGAAACACCATATATTTT.

The chain recombines TRBV19 with TRBJ2-1, with D tentatively TRBD2 (6 bases). The ends were cut back, 5 bases at V and 1 base at J, with 12 bases in the middle. CDR1 LNHDA and CDR2 SQIVND come from the germline V gene (reference sequence). The CDR3 runs 15 residues. The CDR3 bases are TGTGCCAGTAGTTGGGGTGGGGGGTCCTACAATGAGCAGTTCTTC. Translating it yields CASSWGGGSYNEQFF.

J is TRBJ2-1 and V is TRBV13, with 11 bases identical to TRBD2. Germline-derived CDR1 and CDR2 are PRHDT and FYEKMQ (reference sequence). This CDR3 has 17 residues. Germline trimming cut 0 bases from V and 4 bases from J; bases unmatched to any gene: 5. CDR3 DNA sequence: TGTGCCAGCAGCTTAGGCGATGGGACTAGCGGATACAATGAGCAGTTCTTC. It translates to CASSLGDGTSGYNEQFF. The entire variable domain, with the rest obtained from reference TRBV13 and TRBJ2-1, is as follows: AAGVIQSPRHLIKEKRETATLKCYPIPRHDTVYWYQQGPGQDPQFLISFYEKMQSDKGSIPDRFSAQQFSDYHSELNMSSLELGDSALYFCASSLGDGTSGYNEQFFGPGTRLTVL.

V gene TRBV7-2 combines with J gene TRBJ1-2; D unclear. The V gene's germline CDR1 is SGHTA and CDR2 FQGNSA. The CDR3 spans 12 residues. V lost 5 bases and J 2 bases, leaving 6 bases between the germline ends. The CDR3 reads CASSPRNYGYTF. As DNA, the CDR3 is TGTGCCAGCAGCCCCCGGAACTATGGCTACACCTTC. Using reference TRBV7-2 and TRBJ1-2 for the parts outside the CDR3, the full variable domain is GAGVSQSPSNKVTEKGKDVELRCDPISGHTALYWYRQSLGQGLEFLIYFQGNSAPDKSGLPSDRFSAERTGGSVSTLTIQRTQQEDSAVYLCASSPRNYGYTFGSGTRLTVV.

This chain uses TRBV29-1 with TRBJ1-2; D is unclear. Per germline, CDR1 SQVTM and CDR2 ANQGSEA. The CDR3 is 13 residues long. V was pared by 3 bases and J by 0 bases, with 8 bases between. As DNA, the CDR3 is TGCAGCGTTGAGGATTATTCTAACTATGGCTACACCTTC. Its protein is CSVEDYSNYGYTF.